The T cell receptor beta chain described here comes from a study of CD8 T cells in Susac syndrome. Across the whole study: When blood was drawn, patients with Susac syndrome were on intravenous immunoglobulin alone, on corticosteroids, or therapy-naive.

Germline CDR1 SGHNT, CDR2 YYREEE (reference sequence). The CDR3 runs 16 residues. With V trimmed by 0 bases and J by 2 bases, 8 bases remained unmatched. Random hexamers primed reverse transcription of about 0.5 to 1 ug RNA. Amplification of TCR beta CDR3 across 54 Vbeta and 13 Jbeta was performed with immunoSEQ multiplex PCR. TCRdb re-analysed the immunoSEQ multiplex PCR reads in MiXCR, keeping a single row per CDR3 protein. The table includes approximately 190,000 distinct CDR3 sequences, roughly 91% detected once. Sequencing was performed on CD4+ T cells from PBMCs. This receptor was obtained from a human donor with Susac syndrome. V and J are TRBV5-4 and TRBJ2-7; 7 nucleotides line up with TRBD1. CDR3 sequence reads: CASSLGQGSVTYEQYF. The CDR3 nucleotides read TGTGCCAGCAGCTTGGGACAGGGTTCCGTTACCTACGAGCAGTACTTC.